Listed below are T cell receptor beta chains from one sample, sequenced in a study of human T cells and chemical hapten exposure. TCRdb re-analysed the 5' RACE reads in MiXCR, keeping a single row per CDR3 protein. Among approximately 150,000 distinct CDR3 sequences listed, 3.5% to 5% were seen once. Receptors originate from a female donor in good health. Each CDR3 is given with its conserved first and last residue. A D gene is named only where the DNA matches it firmly. Not all rows give a size; the values are once, few, many and, for expanded clones, a class.

D,size,V,J,DNA,CDR3
-,many,TRBV7-9,TRBJ1-1,TGTGCCAGCCGACTGTTCACTGAAGCTTTCTTT,CASRLFTEAFF
-,many,TRBV7-2,TRBJ1-6,TGTGCCAGCAGCTCCACAGGGCAGAATTCACCCCTCCACTTT,CASSSTGQNSPLHF
TRBD1,many,TRBV12-3/TRBV12-4,TRBJ2-7,TGTGCCAGCAGGCCGGACAGGACCTACGAGCAGTACTTC,CASRPDRTYEQYF
-,many,TRBV24-1,TRBJ1-5,TGTGCCACCAGTGAACGACCAACAGGGATAGGAAGACAGCCCCAGCATTTT,CATSERPTGIGRQPQHF
-,many,TRBV20-1,TRBJ2-3,TGCAGTGCTAGATTTCAGGGTAGCACAGATACGCAGTATTTT,CSARFQGSTDTQYF
TRBD1,many,TRBV6-2/TRBV6-3,TRBJ1-5,TGTGCCAGCAGTCGGAGACAGGGTTTGTATCAGCCCCAGCATTTT,CASSRRQGLYQPQHF
-,many,TRBV5-4,TRBJ2-3,TGTGCCAGCAGCTCCCGATCGGGAGATACGCAGTATTTT,CASSSRSGDTQYF
TRBD1,few,TRBV20-1,TRBJ2-5,TGCAGTGCTTCCTGGACAGGGGGGAGAGAGACCCAGTACTTC,CSASWTGGRETQYF
-,many,TRBV5-1,TRBJ2-2,TGCGCCAGCAGCCTAAGGGCCATGGGGGCGGCCGGGGAGCTGTTTTTT,CASSLRAMGAAGELFF
TRBD1,many,TRBV10-3,TRBJ2-7,TGTGCCATCAGTGAGTCGTGGACAGGGGCACACGAGCAGTACTTC,CAISESWTGAHEQYF
-,many,TRBV4-2,TRBJ2-3,TGTGCCAGCAGCCAAGTGGTGGATACTTCGGGCGGGGATACGCAGTATTTT,CASSQVVDTSGGDTQYF
-,few,TRBV10-3,TRBJ2-1,TGTGCCATCAGTGAGAATCCTGGAGAGCAGTTCTTC,CAISENPGEQFF
TRBD1,many,TRBV12-3/TRBV12-4,TRBJ1-1,TGTGCCAGCAGTCCCATTATGGGACAGGGGACTGAAGCTTTCTTT,CASSPIMGQGTEAFF
-,many,TRBV30,TRBJ2-1,TGTGCCTGGAGCCAGGACAAGATGTCGCTCTTC,CAWSQDKMSLF
-,many,TRBV20-1,TRBJ1-1,TGCAGTCTTGCCTTGGACGGAACTACTGAAGCTTTCTTT,CSLALDGTTEAFF
-,many,TRBV3-1,TRBJ2-6,TGTGCCAGCAGCCAAGAGATGCGTCTAGGGGCCAACGTCCTGACTTTC,CASSQEMRLGANVLTF
-,many,TRBV6-6,TRBJ1-4,TGTGCCAGCAGTTACCTCCGCCCGGGTAATGAAAAACTGTTTTTT,CASSYLRPGNEKLFF
TRBD1,many,TRBV9,TRBJ1-1,TGTGCCAGCAGCTTATCCAGGGGGCTAGGGACTGAAGCTTTCTTT,CASSLSRGLGTEAFF
-,many,TRBV29-1,TRBJ2-1,TGCAGCGCTCCGAATCCGAGGACTAAGTACAATGAGCAGTTCTTC,CSAPNPRTKYNEQFF
TRBD2,many,TRBV4-1,TRBJ2-1,TGCGCCAGCAGCCTATGGACTAGCTTGAACAATGAGCAGTTCTTC,CASSLWTSLNNEQFF
-,many,TRBV7-2,TRBJ2-3,TGTGCCAGCAGCTTTAGTGTGCAGTTCACAGATACGCAGTATTTT,CASSFSVQFTDTQYF
-,-,TRBV4-3,TRBJ1-5,TGCGCCAGCAGCCCAGGGGCCGCCGGTACGCAGCCCCAGCATTTT,CASSPGAAGTQPQHF